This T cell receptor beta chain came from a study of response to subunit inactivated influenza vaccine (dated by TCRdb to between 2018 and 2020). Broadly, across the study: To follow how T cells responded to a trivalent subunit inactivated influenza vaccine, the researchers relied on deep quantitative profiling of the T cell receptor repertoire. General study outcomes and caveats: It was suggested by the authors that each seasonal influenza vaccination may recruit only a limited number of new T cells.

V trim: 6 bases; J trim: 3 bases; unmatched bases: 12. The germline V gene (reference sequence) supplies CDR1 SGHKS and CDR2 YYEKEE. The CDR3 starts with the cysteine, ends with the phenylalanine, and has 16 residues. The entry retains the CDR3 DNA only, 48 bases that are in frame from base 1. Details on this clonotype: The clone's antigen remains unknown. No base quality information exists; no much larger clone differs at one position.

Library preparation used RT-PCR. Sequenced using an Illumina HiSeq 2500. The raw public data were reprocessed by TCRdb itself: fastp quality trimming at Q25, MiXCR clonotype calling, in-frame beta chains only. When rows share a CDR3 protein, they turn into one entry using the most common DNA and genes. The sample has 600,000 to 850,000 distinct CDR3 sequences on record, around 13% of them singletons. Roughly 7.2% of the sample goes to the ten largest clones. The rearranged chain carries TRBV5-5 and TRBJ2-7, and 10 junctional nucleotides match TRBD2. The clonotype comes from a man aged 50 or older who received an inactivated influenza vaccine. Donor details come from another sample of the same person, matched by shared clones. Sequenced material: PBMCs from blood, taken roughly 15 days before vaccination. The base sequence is TGTGCCAGCACCTGGCAGGAACTAGCGGGGTACTACGAGCAGTACTTC. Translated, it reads CASTWQELAGYYEQYF. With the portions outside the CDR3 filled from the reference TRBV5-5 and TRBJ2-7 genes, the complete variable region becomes DAGVTQSPTHLIKTRGQQVTLRCSPISGHKSVSWYQQVLGQGPQFIFQYYEKEERGRGNFPDRFSARQFPNYSSELNVNALLLGDSALYLCASTWQELAGYYEQYFGPGTRLTVT.